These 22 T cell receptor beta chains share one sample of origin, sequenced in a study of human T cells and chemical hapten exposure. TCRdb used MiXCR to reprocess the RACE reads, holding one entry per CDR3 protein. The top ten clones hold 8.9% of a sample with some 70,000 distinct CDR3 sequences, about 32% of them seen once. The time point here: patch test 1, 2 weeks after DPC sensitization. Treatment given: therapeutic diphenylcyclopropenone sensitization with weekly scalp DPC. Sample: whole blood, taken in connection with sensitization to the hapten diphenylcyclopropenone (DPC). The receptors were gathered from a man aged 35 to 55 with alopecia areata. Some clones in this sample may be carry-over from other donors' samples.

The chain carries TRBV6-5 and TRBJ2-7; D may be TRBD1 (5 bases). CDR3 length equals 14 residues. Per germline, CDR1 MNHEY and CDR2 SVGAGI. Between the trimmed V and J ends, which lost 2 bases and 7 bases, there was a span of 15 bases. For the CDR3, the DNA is TGTGCCAGCAGTTACCTGACAGATCCTAGGGAGCAGTACTTC. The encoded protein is CASSYLTDPREQYF.

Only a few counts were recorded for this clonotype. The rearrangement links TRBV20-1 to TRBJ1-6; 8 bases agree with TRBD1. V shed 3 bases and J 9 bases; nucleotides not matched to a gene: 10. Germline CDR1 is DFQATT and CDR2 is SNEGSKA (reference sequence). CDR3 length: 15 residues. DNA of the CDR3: TGCAGTGCTAGTGAAGCAGGGGGCACTAGTTCACCCCTCCACTTT. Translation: CSASEAGGTSSPLHF.

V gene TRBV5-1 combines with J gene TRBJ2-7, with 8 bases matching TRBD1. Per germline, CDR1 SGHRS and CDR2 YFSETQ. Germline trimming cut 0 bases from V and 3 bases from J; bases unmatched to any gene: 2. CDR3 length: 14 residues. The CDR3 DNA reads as TGCGCCAGCAGCTTGGACGACAGGGGCTACGAGCAGTACTTC. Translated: CASSLDDRGYEQYF.

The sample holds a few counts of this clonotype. The CDR3 bases are TGCAGTGCTGTAGCGGGAGGGCCCTACGAGCAGTACTTC. The encoded protein is CSAVAGGPYEQYF. The chain carries TRBV20-1 and TRBJ2-7; 11 positions agree with TRBD2. With 5 bases clipped from V and 2 bases from J, the junction kept 2 bases outside the gene matches. Germline assignment: CDR1 DFQATT and CDR2 SNEGSKA (reference sequence). The CDR3 extends over 13 amino acids.

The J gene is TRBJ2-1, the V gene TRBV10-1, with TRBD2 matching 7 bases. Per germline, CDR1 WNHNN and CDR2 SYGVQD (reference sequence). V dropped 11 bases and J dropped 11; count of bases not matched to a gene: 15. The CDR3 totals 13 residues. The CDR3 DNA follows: TGCGCCTCTCAGCGGGGTACCAATGAAAAGCAGTTCTTC. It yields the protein CASQRGTNEKQFF.

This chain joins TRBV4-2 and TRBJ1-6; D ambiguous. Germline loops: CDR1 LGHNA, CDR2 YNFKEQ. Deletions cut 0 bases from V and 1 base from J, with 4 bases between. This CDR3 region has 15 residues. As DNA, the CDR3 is TGTGCCAGCAGCCAAGAGGGGTCCTATAATTCACCCCTCCACTTT. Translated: CASSQEGSYNSPLHF.

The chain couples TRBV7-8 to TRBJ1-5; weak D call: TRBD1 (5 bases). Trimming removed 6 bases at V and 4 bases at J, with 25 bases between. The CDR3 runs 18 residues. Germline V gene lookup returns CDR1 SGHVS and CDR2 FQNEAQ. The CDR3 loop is CASSFGGGLTDWNQPQHF. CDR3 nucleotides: TGTGCCAGCAGTTTCGGGGGAGGGCTGACGGATTGGAATCAGCCCCAGCATTTT.

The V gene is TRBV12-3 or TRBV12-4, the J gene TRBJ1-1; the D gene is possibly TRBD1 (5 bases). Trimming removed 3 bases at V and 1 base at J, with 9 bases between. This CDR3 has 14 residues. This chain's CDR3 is CASSFQGKNTEAFF. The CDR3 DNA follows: TGTGCCAGCAGTTTCCAGGGAAAGAACACTGAAGCTTTCTTT.

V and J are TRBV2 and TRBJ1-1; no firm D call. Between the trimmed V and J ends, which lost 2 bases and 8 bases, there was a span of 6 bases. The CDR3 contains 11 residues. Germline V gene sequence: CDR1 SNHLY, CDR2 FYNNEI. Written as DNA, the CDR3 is TGTGCCAGCAGTGAATCGCCCGAAGCTTTCTTT. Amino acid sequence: CASSESPEAFF. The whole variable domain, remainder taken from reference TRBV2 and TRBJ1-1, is EPEVTQTPSHQVTQMGQEVILRCVPISNHLYFYWYRQILGQKVEFLVSFYNNEISEKSEIFDDQFSVERPDGSNFTLKIRSTKLEDSAMYFCASSESPEAFFGQGTRLTVV.

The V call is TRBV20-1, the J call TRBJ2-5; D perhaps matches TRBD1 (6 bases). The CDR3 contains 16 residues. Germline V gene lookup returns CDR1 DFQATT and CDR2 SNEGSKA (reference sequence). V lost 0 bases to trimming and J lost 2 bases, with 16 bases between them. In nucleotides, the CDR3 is TGCAGTGCTAGAGATGATTCCGGGACAATACAAGAGACCCAGTACTTC. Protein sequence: CSARDDSGTIQETQYF.

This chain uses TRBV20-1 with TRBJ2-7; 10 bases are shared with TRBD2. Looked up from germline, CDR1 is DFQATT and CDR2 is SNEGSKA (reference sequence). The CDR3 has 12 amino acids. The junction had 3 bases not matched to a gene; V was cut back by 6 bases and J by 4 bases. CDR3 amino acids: CSAEREGYEQYF. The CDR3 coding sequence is TGCAGTGCGGAGCGGGAGGGGTACGAGCAGTACTTC.

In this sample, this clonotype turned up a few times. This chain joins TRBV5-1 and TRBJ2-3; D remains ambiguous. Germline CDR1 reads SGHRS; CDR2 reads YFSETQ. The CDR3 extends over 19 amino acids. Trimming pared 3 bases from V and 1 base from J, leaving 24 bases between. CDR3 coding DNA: TGCGCCAGCAGCTCATGGCCGGTGGGCGAGGTAGCCGGCACAGATACGCAGTATTTT. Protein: CASSSWPVGEVAGTDTQYF.

The CDR3 coding sequence is TGTGCCAGCAGCCAAGATCCTACTAGTACCTACGAGCAGTACTTC. It yields the protein CASSQDPTSTYEQYF. The chain employs TRBV4-2 and TRBJ2-7, with D perhaps matching TRBD2 (5 bases). Germline V gene lookup returns CDR1 LGHNA and CDR2 YNFKEQ. The CDR3 consists of 15 residues. V was trimmed by 0 bases and J by 2 bases, leaving 11 bases between them.

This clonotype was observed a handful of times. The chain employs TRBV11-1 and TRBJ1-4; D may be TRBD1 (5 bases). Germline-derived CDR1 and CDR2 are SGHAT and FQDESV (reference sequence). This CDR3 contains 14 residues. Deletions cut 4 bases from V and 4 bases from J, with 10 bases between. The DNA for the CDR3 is TGTGCCAGCAGCTCGGGACTGCATAATGAAAAACTGTTTTTT. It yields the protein CASSSGLHNEKLFF.

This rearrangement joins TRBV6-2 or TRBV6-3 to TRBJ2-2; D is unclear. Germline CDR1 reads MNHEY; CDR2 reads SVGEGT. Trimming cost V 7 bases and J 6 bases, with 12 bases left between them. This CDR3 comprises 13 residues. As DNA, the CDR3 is TGTGCCAGCACCCTTGACGGCGCCGGGGAGCTGTTTTTT. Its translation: CASTLDGAGELFF.

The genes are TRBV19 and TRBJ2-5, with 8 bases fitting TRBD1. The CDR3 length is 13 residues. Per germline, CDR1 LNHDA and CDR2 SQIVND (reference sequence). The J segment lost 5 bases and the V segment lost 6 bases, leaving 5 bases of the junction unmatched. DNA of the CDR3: TGTGCCAGTAGAGACAGGGGTCTGGAGACCCAGTACTTC. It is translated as CASRDRGLETQYF.

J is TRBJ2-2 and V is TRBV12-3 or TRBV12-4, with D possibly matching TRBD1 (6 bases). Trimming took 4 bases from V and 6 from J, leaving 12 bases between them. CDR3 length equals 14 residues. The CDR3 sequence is CASSSTNRAGELFF. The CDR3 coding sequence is TGTGCCAGCAGTTCTACGAACAGGGCCGGGGAGCTGTTTTTT.

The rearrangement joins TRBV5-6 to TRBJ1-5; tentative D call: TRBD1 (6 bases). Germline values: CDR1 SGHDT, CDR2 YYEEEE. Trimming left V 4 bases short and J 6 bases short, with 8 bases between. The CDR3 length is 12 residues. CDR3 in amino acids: CASSPTGQPQHF. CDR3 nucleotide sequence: TGTGCCAGCAGCCCGACAGGTCAGCCCCAGCATTTT.

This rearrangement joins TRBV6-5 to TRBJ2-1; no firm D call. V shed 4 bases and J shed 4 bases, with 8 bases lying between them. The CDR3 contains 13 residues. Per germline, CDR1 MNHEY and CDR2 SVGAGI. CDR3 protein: CASSSDTYNEQFF. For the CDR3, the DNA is TGTGCCAGCAGTTCCGACACTTACAATGAGCAGTTCTTC.

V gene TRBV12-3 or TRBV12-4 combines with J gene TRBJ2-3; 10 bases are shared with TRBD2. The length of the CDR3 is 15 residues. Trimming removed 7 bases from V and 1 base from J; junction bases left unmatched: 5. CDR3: CASTSAGGGTDTQYF. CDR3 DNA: TGTGCCAGCACCTCAGCGGGAGGGGGCACAGATACGCAGTATTTT.

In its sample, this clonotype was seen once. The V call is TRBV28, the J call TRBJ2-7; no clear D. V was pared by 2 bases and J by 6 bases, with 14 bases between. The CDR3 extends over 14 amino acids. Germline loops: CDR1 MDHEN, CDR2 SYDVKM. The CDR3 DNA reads TGTGCCAGCAGTTTAACAGACCCCCTACCCGAGCAGTACTTC. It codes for CASSLTDPLPEQYF.

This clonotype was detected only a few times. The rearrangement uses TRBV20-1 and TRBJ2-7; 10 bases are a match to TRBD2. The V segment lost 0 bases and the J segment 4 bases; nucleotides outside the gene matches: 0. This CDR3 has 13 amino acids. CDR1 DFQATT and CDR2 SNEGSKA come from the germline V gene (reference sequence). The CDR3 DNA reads TGCAGTGCTAGAGAACTAGCGGGGTACGAGCAGTACTTC. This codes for CSARELAGYEQYF.